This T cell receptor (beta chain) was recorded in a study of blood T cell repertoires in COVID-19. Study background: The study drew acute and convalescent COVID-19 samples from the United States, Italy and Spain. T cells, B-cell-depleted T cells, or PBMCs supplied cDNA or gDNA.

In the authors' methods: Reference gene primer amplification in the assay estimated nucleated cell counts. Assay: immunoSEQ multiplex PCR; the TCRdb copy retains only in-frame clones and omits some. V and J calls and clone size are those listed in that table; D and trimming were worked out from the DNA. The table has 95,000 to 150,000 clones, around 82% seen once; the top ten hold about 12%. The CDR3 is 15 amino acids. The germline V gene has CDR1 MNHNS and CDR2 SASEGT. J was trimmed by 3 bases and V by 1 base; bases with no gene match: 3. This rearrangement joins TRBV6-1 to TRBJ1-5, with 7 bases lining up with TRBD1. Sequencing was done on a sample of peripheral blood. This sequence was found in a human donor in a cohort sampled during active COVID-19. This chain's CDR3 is CASSEDRGYNQPQHF. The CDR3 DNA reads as TGTGCCAGCAGTGAAGACAGGGGATACAATCAGCCCCAGCATTTT.